Shown below are 2 T cell receptor beta chains from a single sample sequenced in a study of patients and donors after allogeneic stem cell transplantation. TCRdb reprocessed the RT-PCR reads with MiXCR, giving one entry per CDR3 protein. The sample holds some 960,000 distinct CDR3 sequences, 18% seen once. The sequencing sample was made of blood, either unsorted or a sorted T cell fraction (not recorded which). These receptors were taken from a human donor who was either an allogeneic HSCT recipient or a stem cell or donor lymphocyte infusion donor (not recorded which). It is not recorded whose cells these are; they may come from a transplant donor.

The sample holds a few counts of this clonotype. The gene calls are TRBV29-1 and TRBJ2-7; D possibly corresponds to TRBD2 (7 bases). The CDR3 spans 13 residues. Germline-derived CDR1 and CDR2 are SQVTM and ANQGSEA. V was trimmed by 4 bases and J by 5 bases, leaving 15 bases between them. CDR3 sequence: CSVGRGAKHEQYF. The CDR3 nucleotides are TGCAGCGTTGGTCGGGGGGCTAAGCACGAGCAGTACTTC.

There are a few counts of this clonotype. J is TRBJ2-7 and V is TRBV7-3, with D possibly called TRBD1 or TRBD2 (6 bases each). V shed 1 base and J shed 2 bases, with 15 bases lying between them. Germline V lookup: CDR1 SGHTA, CDR2 FQGTGA. CDR3 length: 16 amino acids. The DNA for the CDR3 is TGTGCCAGCAGCTTAAGGGGGGCAAAAGGTACCTACGAGCAGTACTTC. It translates to CASSLRGAKGTYEQYF.